This is a list of T cell receptor beta chains from one sample in a study of blood T cell repertoires in COVID-19. TCRdb's copy holds only in-frame clones and misses some; the assay was immunoSEQ multiplex PCR. Of approximately 200,000 clones in the sample, roughly 80% were seen once. The material sequenced was PBMCs or T cells enriched from blood (not recorded which). The receptors were gathered from a man in his forties or fifties who had recovered from COVID-19. Each CDR3 is given with its conserved first and last residue. The D gene is left open where the match is weak. Expanded clones are given a class, and other clones once, few, many or no size at all.

size,D,J,V,DNA,CDR3
.,TRBD1,TRBJ2-3,TRBV24-1,TGTGCCACCAGTCGACGGGACAGGGGGACAGATACGCAGTATTTT,CATSRRDRGTDTQYF
.,.,TRBJ1-2,TRBV6-5,TGTGCCAGCAGCCTTACTGGGGCCGGCGGCTACACCTTC,CASSLTGAGGYTF
.,TRBD1,TRBJ1-5,TRBV5-5,TGTGCCAGCAGCTTTCGACAGGGTAATCAGCCCCAGCATTTT,CASSFRQGNQPQHF
.,.,TRBJ1-4,TRBV19,TGTGCCAGTAGTATGACCCGCGGAACTCATCTTGAAAAACTGTTTTTT,CASSMTRGTHLEKLFF
.,.,TRBJ2-1,TRBV10-1,TGCGCCAGCGCCCTTGGGCGTTACAATGAGCAGTTCTTC,CASALGRYNEQFF
once,.,TRBJ1-6,TRBV11-2,TGTGCCAGCAGCTTAGAGAGGACATTGGGATCACCCCTCCACTTT,CASSLERTLGSPLHF
.,TRBD1,TRBJ1-5,TRBV19,TGTGCCAGTAGTAAATATAGGGGACAGGGTTATCAGCCCCAGCATTTT,CASSKYRGQGYQPQHF
.,.,TRBJ2-2,TRBV6-5,TGTGCCAGCAGTTACTCGACTGGTACAACCGGGGAGCTGTTTTTT,CASSYSTGTTGELFF
few,.,TRBJ2-1,TRBV9,TGTGCCAGCAGCGTAGGGGGGGACTTTTACAATGAGCAGTTCTTC,CASSVGGDFYNEQFF
.,.,TRBJ1-4,TRBV18,TGTGCCAGCTCACCATGGCCAGGGGAAAAACTGTTTTTT,CASSPWPGEKLFF
.,TRBD1,TRBJ1-2,TRBV19,TGTGCCAGTAGTATAGACAGGGGGATCTATGGCTACACCTTC,CASSIDRGIYGYTF
once,.,TRBJ2-2,TRBV6-1,TGTGCCAGCAGTGAGCGGGACACCGGGGAGCTGTTTTTT,CASSERDTGELFF
.,.,TRBJ2-2,TRBV6-5,TGTGCCAGCAGACCGGGTCCGAACACCGGGGAGCTGTTTTTT,CASRPGPNTGELFF
.,.,TRBJ1-1,TRBV19,TGTGCCAGTAGTGCCCTCCGGACTCGAAAGAACACTGAAGCTTTCTTT,CASSALRTRKNTEAFF
.,TRBD1,TRBJ2-5,TRBV5-5,TGTGCCAGCAGCCTGGCGGGACAGGGGGCGGGAGAGACCCAGTACTTC,CASSLAGQGAGETQYF
.,TRBD1,TRBJ2-5,TRBV28,TGTGCCAGCAGTTTCGCGGCCAGGGGGCTTAAGGAGACCCAGTACTTC,CASSFAARGLKETQYF
.,TRBD1,TRBJ1-4,TRBV9,TGTGCCAGCAGCGGTGGACAGGGAAGGAACGAAAAACTGTTTTTT,CASSGGQGRNEKLFF
few,.,TRBJ1-5,TRBV21-1,TGTGCCAGCAGCCCCCGTAGTGGGGGGGCGATCAATCAGCCCCAGCATTTT,CASSPRSGGAINQPQHF
few,.,TRBJ1-5,TRBV2,TGTGCCAGCAGGGCAGGATTAAAATGGTTTGGCAATCAGCCCCAGCATTTT,CASRAGLKWFGNQPQHF
.,.,TRBJ1-1,TRBV18,TGTGCCAGCTCACTAACCAGGACTATGAACACTGAAGCTTTCTTT,CASSLTRTMNTEAFF
.,TRBD1,TRBJ1-1,TRBV9,TGTGCCAGCAGCGTAACGACAGGGGGAGCGTTGGGGGACACTGAAGCTTTCTTT,CASSVTTGGALGDTEAFF
.,TRBD1,TRBJ2-5,TRBV15,TGTGCCACCAGCACACGGACAGGGCAAGAGACCCAGTACTTC,CATSTRTGQETQYF
.,TRBD1,TRBJ2-5,TRBV5-5,TGTGCCAGCAGCTCAGGGACAGCCTCCCAAGAGACCCAGTACTTC,CASSSGTASQETQYF
.,.,TRBJ2-3,TRBV7-2,TGTGCCAGCAGCTCAAGCCCCTGGGATACGCAGTATTTT,CASSSSPWDTQYF
few,.,TRBJ2-7,TRBV7-3,TGTGCCAGCAGCTTAACTGCGGGGAACGAGCAGTACTTC,CASSLTAGNEQYF
once,TRBD1,TRBJ1-4,TRBV14,TGTGCCAGCAGCCAAGGCCTTACAGGGGAAGGGGAAAAACTGTTTTTT,CASSQGLTGEGEKLFF
.,.,TRBJ1-1,TRBV18,TGTGCCAGCTCACCACCAACTTCGAACACTGAAGCTTTCTTT,CASSPPTSNTEAFF
.,.,TRBJ1-2,TRBV5-4,TGTGCCAGCAGCTTGCTAGACGTGGCGTTTGTCCGCGGCTACACCTTC,CASSLLDVAFVRGYTF
.,.,TRBJ1-6,TRBV3-1/TRBV3-2,TGTGCCAGCAGCCAAGACTGGGCCAGAACGAGCTCCTATAATTCACCCCTCCACTTT,CASSQDWARTSSYNSPLHF
.,TRBD2,TRBJ2-5,TRBV28,TGTGCCAGCAGTGGGACTAGCGGAAGTAAAGAGACCCAGTACTTC,CASSGTSGSKETQYF
.,.,TRBJ2-3,TRBV4-3,TGCGCCAGCAGCCAAGATGTAGCTGCGGCAGATACGCAGTATTTT,CASSQDVAAADTQYF
.,.,TRBJ2-5,TRBV13,TGTGCCAGCGGTGCAGGGGAAAGGAAAGAGACCCAGTACTTC,CASGAGERKETQYF